This TCR beta chain was recovered during a study of shared clonotypes between healthy human individuals. On the study more broadly: The study used three CD4 naive, three CD4 memory, two CD8 naive and one CD8 memory plate per donor.

Regarding this clone: This sequence may be a read error, since a much larger clone differs from it by one base.

Sequenced by immunoSEQ multiplex PCR; TCRdb stores in-frame clones only, minus some. Seen here are about 1 million clones, about 70% observed once, and the top ten hold approximately 1.5%. Donors, without exception, were Caucasian adults residing in Nashville, Tennessee. Naive CD45RA+ and memory CD45RA-negative subsets were split from CD4+ cells. The CDR3 contains 15 residues. CDR1 is MGHRA, CDR2 YSYEKL, per germline. The specimen sequenced was memory CD4+ T cells sorted from blood. Subset in this sample: CD45RA-negative fraction. The V call is TRBV4-1, the J call TRBJ2-7; 7 positions agree with TRBD1. The clonotype comes from a man between 18 and 29 years old in good health. The CDR3 spells CAGSHPGQSYPEQYF. The CDR3 DNA sequence: TGCGCCGGCAGCCACCCGGGACAGTCTTACCCCGAGCAGTACTTC.